This T cell receptor beta chain appears in the sequencing data of a study of patients and donors after allogeneic stem cell transplantation. Each CDR3 protein gets one entry after TCRdb re-called the RT-PCR reads with MiXCR. The sample has around 240,000 distinct CDR3 sequences, around an eighth seen once; the top ten hold 9.5% to 13%. V was shortened by 10 bases and J by 3 bases, with 16 bases between the two germline ends. The CDR3 length is 13 residues. CDR1 is MNHEY and CDR2 is SVGEGT in the germline V gene. The sample taken for sequencing was blood, either unsorted or a sorted T cell fraction (not recorded which). V and J are TRBV6-2 or TRBV6-3 and TRBJ2-7; no firm D call. The sequence came from a human donor who was either an allogeneic HSCT recipient or a stem cell or donor lymphocyte infusion donor (not recorded which). It is not recorded whose cells these are; they may come from a transplant donor. The CDR3 region is CATSGGSGYEQYF. CDR3 nucleotide sequence: TGTGCCACCTCCGGTGGGTCCGGCTACGAGCAGTACTTC.